Listed below are T cell receptor beta chains from one sample, sequenced in a study of T-cell memory formation after mild COVID-19. TCRdb fed the 5' RACE reads into MiXCR, producing one record per CDR3 protein. The data contain 300,000 to 400,000 distinct CDR3 sequences, around an eighth of them seen just once; the ten biggest clones take up around a fifth. Sequences were obtained from PBMCs or a T cell subset sorted from them (not recorded which). The receptor source for this set is a man aged 18 to 30 who had mild COVID-19 (a few samples of this study predate the infection). Cell type and time point are not known. Each CDR3 is given with its conserved first and last residue. Fields, in order: D gene, J gene, clone size, V gene, CDR3 protein, CDR3 DNA. A D gene is named only where the DNA matches it firmly. The size of a clone is reported for some rows only, either as once, few or many, or as a class for expanded clones.

D gene: .; J gene: TRBJ1-2; clone size: .; V gene: TRBV6-6; CDR3 protein: CASRPEGPYGYTF; CDR3 DNA: TGTGCCAGCAGGCCGGAGGGTCCATATGGCTACACCTTC
D gene: .; J gene: TRBJ1-2; clone size: .; V gene: TRBV7-9; CDR3 protein: CASSLGQEKFYGYTF; CDR3 DNA: TGTGCCAGCAGCTTAGGACAGGAGAAATTCTATGGCTACACCTTC
D gene: .; J gene: TRBJ2-6; clone size: .; V gene: TRBV6-5; CDR3 protein: CASGWTVSSGANVLTF; CDR3 DNA: TGTGCCAGCGGGTGGACAGTTTCCTCTGGGGCCAACGTCCTGACTTTC
D gene: .; J gene: TRBJ1-3; clone size: many; V gene: TRBV7-2; CDR3 protein: CASSLRGGTGNTIYF; CDR3 DNA: TGTGCCAGCAGCTTACGCGGTGGAACTGGAAACACCATATATTTT
D gene: TRBD1; J gene: TRBJ2-3; clone size: .; V gene: TRBV12-3/TRBV12-4; CDR3 protein: CASSAGGRRTDTQYF; CDR3 DNA: TGTGCCAGCAGTGCAGGGGGACGGAGGACAGATACGCAGTATTTT
D gene: TRBD2; J gene: TRBJ2-2; clone size: few; V gene: TRBV5-1; CDR3 protein: CASCFGTSGGPNTGELFF; CDR3 DNA: TGCGCCAGCTGCTTTGGGACTAGCGGGGGCCCGAACACCGGGGAGCTGTTTTTT
D gene: .; J gene: TRBJ2-5; clone size: few; V gene: TRBV7-2; CDR3 protein: CASIAVRDNQETQYF; CDR3 DNA: TGTGCCAGCATCGCGGTGAGGGACAACCAAGAGACCCAGTACTTC
D gene: TRBD2; J gene: TRBJ2-3; clone size: .; V gene: TRBV7-2; CDR3 protein: CASSLGLAGGVDTQYF; CDR3 DNA: TGTGCCAGCAGCTTAGGGCTAGCGGGGGGGGTAGATACGCAGTATTTT
D gene: .; J gene: TRBJ2-2; clone size: .; V gene: TRBV20-1; CDR3 protein: CSARTGDDGELFF; CDR3 DNA: TGCAGTGCTAGGACGGGGGATGACGGGGAGCTGTTTTTT
D gene: .; J gene: TRBJ1-1; clone size: many; V gene: TRBV12-3/TRBV12-4; CDR3 protein: CASRRGGKAFF; CDR3 DNA: TGTGCCAGCAGGAGGGGGGGGAAAGCTTTCTTT
D gene: .; J gene: TRBJ1-6; clone size: .; V gene: TRBV20-1; CDR3 protein: CSAQTLRGDYSPLHF; CDR3 DNA: TGCAGTGCTCAGACCCTACGGGGGGATTATTCACCCCTCCACTTT
D gene: .; J gene: TRBJ2-1; clone size: .; V gene: TRBV7-3; CDR3 protein: CASSLNVGQLNEQFF; CDR3 DNA: TGTGCCAGCAGCTTAAATGTCGGTCAGTTGAATGAGCAGTTCTTC
D gene: TRBD1; J gene: TRBJ2-3; clone size: many; V gene: TRBV6-4; CDR3 protein: CASSGTGGTDTQYF; CDR3 DNA: TGTGCCAGCAGTGGGACAGGGGGCACAGATACGCAGTATTTT
D gene: .; J gene: TRBJ1-1; clone size: .; V gene: TRBV28; CDR3 protein: CASTSGGATSEAFF; CDR3 DNA: TGTGCCAGCACCTCCGGAGGGGCGACCTCTGAAGCTTTCTTT
D gene: .; J gene: TRBJ1-1; clone size: many; V gene: TRBV7-2; CDR3 protein: CASSLGWGDTEAFF; CDR3 DNA: TGTGCCAGCAGCTTAGGGTGGGGGGACACTGAAGCTTTCTTT
D gene: .; J gene: TRBJ1-2; clone size: few; V gene: TRBV12-3/TRBV12-4; CDR3 protein: CASSQYGGTGYGYTF; CDR3 DNA: TGTGCCAGCAGCCAATATGGGGGGACTGGGTATGGCTACACCTTC
D gene: .; J gene: TRBJ1-1; clone size: .; V gene: TRBV4-2; CDR3 protein: CASSQEGIGGTEAFF; CDR3 DNA: TGTGCCAGCAGCCAAGAAGGTATAGGGGGGACTGAAGCTTTCTTT
D gene: TRBD1; J gene: TRBJ1-5; clone size: few; V gene: TRBV4-2; CDR3 protein: CASSQGGRQGRGAQHF; CDR3 DNA: TGTGCCAGCAGCCAAGGGGGACGACAGGGGCGGGGGGCCCAGCATTTT
D gene: TRBD1; J gene: TRBJ1-1; clone size: .; V gene: TRBV5-1; CDR3 protein: CASRASIGQGHFPAF; CDR3 DNA: TGCGCCAGCAGGGCTAGCATCGGACAGGGCCACTTTCCGGCTTTT
D gene: .; J gene: TRBJ2-5; clone size: few; V gene: TRBV4-2; CDR3 protein: CASSQTWNAETQYF; CDR3 DNA: TGTGCCAGCAGCCAAACCTGGAACGCAGAGACCCAGTACTTC
D gene: .; J gene: TRBJ1-2; clone size: .; V gene: TRBV3-1; CDR3 protein: CASSQGRVGAPGSYGYTF; CDR3 DNA: TGTGCCAGCAGCCAGGGACGGGTTGGGGCCCCCGGCAGCTATGGCTACACCTTC
D gene: .; J gene: TRBJ1-3; clone size: few; V gene: TRBV9; CDR3 protein: CASSPRQESGNTIYF; CDR3 DNA: TGTGCCAGCAGCCCCCGACAGGAGTCTGGAAACACCATATATTTT
D gene: TRBD1; J gene: TRBJ2-2; clone size: few; V gene: TRBV4-3; CDR3 protein: CASSQDWLGQGNTGELFF; CDR3 DNA: TGCGCCAGCAGCCAAGATTGGCTGGGACAGGGGAACACCGGGGAGCTGTTTTTT
D gene: TRBD2; J gene: TRBJ2-3; clone size: .; V gene: TRBV7-9; CDR3 protein: CASTVGGSSTDTQYF; CDR3 DNA: TGTGCCAGCACGGTAGGCGGGAGTAGCACAGATACGCAGTATTTT
D gene: .; J gene: TRBJ2-7; clone size: .; V gene: TRBV14; CDR3 protein: CASSQGLGALIDEQYF; CDR3 DNA: TGTGCCAGCAGCCAAGGCCTGGGGGCCTTGATTGATGAGCAGTACTTC
D gene: .; J gene: TRBJ2-3; clone size: .; V gene: TRBV5-4; CDR3 protein: CASSSLVEGDTQYF; CDR3 DNA: TGTGCCAGCAGCTCCTTGGTCGAGGGAGATACGCAGTATTTT
D gene: .; J gene: TRBJ1-1; clone size: .; V gene: TRBV6-1; CDR3 protein: CASSSTRGYNTEAFF; CDR3 DNA: TGTGCCAGCAGCTCAACACGGGGGTATAACACTGAAGCTTTCTTT
D gene: .; J gene: TRBJ2-5; clone size: many; V gene: TRBV12-3/TRBV12-4; CDR3 protein: CASSSGQKEETQYF; CDR3 DNA: TGTGCCAGCAGTTCGGGACAAAAAGAAGAGACCCAGTACTTC
D gene: TRBD1; J gene: TRBJ1-5; clone size: few; V gene: TRBV4-3; CDR3 protein: CASSQDVQGVGPQHF; CDR3 DNA: TGCGCCAGCAGCCAAGATGTTCAGGGGGTGGGGCCCCAGCATTTT
D gene: TRBD2; J gene: TRBJ2-1; clone size: .; V gene: TRBV28; CDR3 protein: CASSLLLWLAGGQVDEQFF; CDR3 DNA: TGTGCCAGCAGTTTACTCCTATGGCTAGCGGGGGGGCAAGTCGATGAGCAGTTCTTC
D gene: .; J gene: TRBJ1-5; clone size: .; V gene: TRBV3-1; CDR3 protein: CASSQGWRGQPQHF; CDR3 DNA: TGTGCCAGCAGCCAAGGATGGCGGGGGCAGCCCCAGCATTTT
D gene: TRBD1; J gene: TRBJ1-5; clone size: .; V gene: TRBV10-2; CDR3 protein: CASARDRGNQPQHF; CDR3 DNA: TGCGCCAGCGCCCGGGACAGGGGCAATCAGCCCCAGCATTTT
D gene: .; J gene: TRBJ1-2; clone size: .; V gene: TRBV7-2; CDR3 protein: CASSLGPGRYNYGYTF; CDR3 DNA: TGTGCCAGCAGCTTAGGCCCGGGACGGTATAACTATGGCTACACCTTC
D gene: .; J gene: TRBJ1-6; clone size: few; V gene: TRBV10-3; CDR3 protein: CAIRGLDSPLHF; CDR3 DNA: TGTGCCATCAGGGGGCTGGATTCACCCCTCCACTTT
D gene: .; J gene: TRBJ2-1; clone size: few; V gene: TRBV25-1; CDR3 protein: CASSESWGEQFF; CDR3 DNA: TGTGCCAGCAGTGAATCGTGGGGTGAGCAGTTCTTC
D gene: .; J gene: TRBJ2-2; clone size: few; V gene: TRBV9; CDR3 protein: CASSVAQGTINTGELFF; CDR3 DNA: TGTGCCAGCAGCGTAGCTCAAGGGACCATTAACACCGGGGAGCTGTTTTTT
D gene: .; J gene: TRBJ2-3; clone size: many; V gene: TRBV15; CDR3 protein: CATSRGGGGVTDTQYF; CDR3 DNA: TGTGCCACCAGCAGAGGAGGAGGGGGGGTCACAGATACGCAGTATTTT
D gene: .; J gene: TRBJ2-1; clone size: .; V gene: TRBV12-3/TRBV12-4; CDR3 protein: CASVEGLIIGGEQFF; CDR3 DNA: TGTGCCAGTGTCGAGGGACTCATCATTGGGGGTGAGCAGTTCTTC
D gene: .; J gene: TRBJ1-2; clone size: .; V gene: TRBV12-3/TRBV12-4; CDR3 protein: CASSTQGTYGYTF; CDR3 DNA: TGTGCCAGCAGTACTCAGGGTACCTATGGCTACACCTTC
D gene: .; J gene: TRBJ1-6; clone size: few; V gene: TRBV24-1; CDR3 protein: CATTSFLTGSNSPLHF; CDR3 DNA: TGTGCCACCACGTCTTTCTTGACAGGTTCGAATTCACCCCTCCACTTT
D gene: TRBD1; J gene: TRBJ2-2; clone size: .; V gene: TRBV9; CDR3 protein: CASTGTGSNTGELFF; CDR3 DNA: TGTGCCAGCACCGGGACAGGATCGAACACCGGGGAGCTGTTTTTT
D gene: TRBD2; J gene: TRBJ2-5; clone size: .; V gene: TRBV6-1; CDR3 protein: CASSQGLAGIETQYF; CDR3 DNA: TGTGCCAGCAGTCAAGGACTAGCGGGCATTGAGACCCAGTACTTC
D gene: .; J gene: TRBJ2-3; clone size: few; V gene: TRBV29-1; CDR3 protein: CSVETQSRTDTQYF; CDR3 DNA: TGCAGCGTCGAGACGCAGTCTCGCACAGATACGCAGTATTTT
D gene: .; J gene: TRBJ1-5; clone size: many; V gene: TRBV7-3; CDR3 protein: CASSSPGAVEKEYQPQHF; CDR3 DNA: TGTGCCAGCAGCTCGCCGGGGGCGGTGGAAAAAGAATATCAGCCCCAGCATTTT
D gene: TRBD1; J gene: TRBJ2-3; clone size: few; V gene: TRBV7-9; CDR3 protein: CASSLPGTGKIADPTDTQYF; CDR3 DNA: TGTGCCAGCAGCCTACCGGGGACAGGAAAAATTGCCGATCCCACAGATACGCAGTATTTT
D gene: .; J gene: TRBJ2-7; clone size: .; V gene: TRBV6-6; CDR3 protein: CASSLQGGRYEQYF; CDR3 DNA: TGTGCCAGCAGCTTACAGGGAGGCCGCTACGAGCAGTACTTC
D gene: TRBD1; J gene: TRBJ1-5; clone size: many; V gene: TRBV2; CDR3 protein: CASGGGQGARNQPQHF; CDR3 DNA: TGTGCCAGTGGTGGGGGACAGGGGGCGCGCAATCAGCCCCAGCATTTT
D gene: .; J gene: TRBJ2-3; clone size: many; V gene: TRBV3-1; CDR3 protein: CASSQTTDTQYF; CDR3 DNA: TGTGCCAGCAGCCAAACGACAGATACGCAGTATTTT
D gene: TRBD1; J gene: TRBJ2-5; clone size: once; V gene: TRBV6-2/TRBV6-3; CDR3 protein: CASSYTTGMSHTQETQYF; CDR3 DNA: TGTGCCAGCAGTTACACGACAGGGATGTCCCATACCCAAGAGACCCAGTACTTC
D gene: .; J gene: TRBJ1-4; clone size: few; V gene: TRBV5-1; CDR3 protein: CASSLRGVGFGEKLFF; CDR3 DNA: TGCGCCAGCAGCTTGCGGGGGGTCGGGTTTGGTGAAAAACTGTTTTTT
D gene: .; J gene: TRBJ1-6; clone size: few; V gene: TRBV9; CDR3 protein: CASSEGRGQTRSPLHF; CDR3 DNA: TGTGCCAGCAGCGAAGGACGTGGGCAGACGAGATCACCCCTCCACTTT
D gene: .; J gene: TRBJ2-1; clone size: many; V gene: TRBV5-4; CDR3 protein: CASSLVEGPSEQFF; CDR3 DNA: TGTGCCAGCAGCTTGGTAGAAGGACCAAGTGAGCAGTTCTTC
D gene: .; J gene: TRBJ1-1; clone size: many; V gene: TRBV7-3; CDR3 protein: CASSPGWGTEAFF; CDR3 DNA: TGTGCCAGCAGTCCAGGGTGGGGCACTGAAGCTTTCTTT
D gene: TRBD1; J gene: TRBJ1-1; clone size: few; V gene: TRBV30; CDR3 protein: CAWCIGGEGNTEAFF; CDR3 DNA: TGTGCCTGGTGCATAGGGGGCGAAGGGAACACTGAAGCTTTCTTT
D gene: .; J gene: TRBJ2-1; clone size: few; V gene: TRBV20-1; CDR3 protein: CSARETASEQFF; CDR3 DNA: TGCAGTGCTAGAGAAACAGCTAGCGAGCAGTTCTTC
D gene: .; J gene: TRBJ1-2; clone size: .; V gene: TRBV12-3/TRBV12-4; CDR3 protein: CASTQTRDGYTF; CDR3 DNA: TGTGCCAGCACCCAAACAAGGGATGGCTACACCTTC
D gene: TRBD1; J gene: TRBJ1-2; clone size: few; V gene: TRBV7-3; CDR3 protein: CASSLGQGGYYGYTF; CDR3 DNA: TGTGCCAGCAGCTTAGGACAGGGTGGATACTATGGCTACACCTTC
D gene: .; J gene: TRBJ2-2; clone size: few; V gene: TRBV20-1; CDR3 protein: CSAPRAGNTGELFF; CDR3 DNA: TGCAGTGCCCCACGAGCGGGGAACACCGGGGAGCTGTTTTTT
D gene: .; J gene: TRBJ1-2; clone size: few; V gene: TRBV18; CDR3 protein: CASSPNPGPRNGYTF; CDR3 DNA: TGTGCCAGCTCACCAAATCCAGGTCCGAGGAATGGCTACACCTTC
D gene: .; J gene: TRBJ2-3; clone size: .; V gene: TRBV10-3; CDR3 protein: CAISEAPADSTDTQYF; CDR3 DNA: TGTGCCATCAGTGAGGCCCCTGCGGACTCCACAGATACGCAGTATTTT